Reported below is one TCR beta chain. The CDR3 covers 15 residues. The germline V and J ends were trimmed by 2 bases and 6 bases, with 14 bases remaining between them. The germline gives CDR1 SGHDT, CDR2 YYEEEE. The data originate from a study of blood T cell repertoires in COVID-19. Libraries were prepared by immunoSEQ multiplex PCR; TCRdb keeps only in-frame clonotypes and omits some of them. The sample comprises approximately 290,000 clones, about 85% of which are singletons, and 0.87% rests with the top ten. This TCR was sampled from a human donor with COVID-19, enrolled during active disease. The donor label of this sample is uncertain. The sequencing input was peripheral blood. The genes are TRBV5-6 and TRBJ1-4; TRBD1 is a possible D gene (6 bases). The CDR3 DNA is TGTGCCAGCAGCTTAAGACAGGCGACTTATGAAAAACTGTTTTTT. Residues: CASSLRQATYEKLFF.